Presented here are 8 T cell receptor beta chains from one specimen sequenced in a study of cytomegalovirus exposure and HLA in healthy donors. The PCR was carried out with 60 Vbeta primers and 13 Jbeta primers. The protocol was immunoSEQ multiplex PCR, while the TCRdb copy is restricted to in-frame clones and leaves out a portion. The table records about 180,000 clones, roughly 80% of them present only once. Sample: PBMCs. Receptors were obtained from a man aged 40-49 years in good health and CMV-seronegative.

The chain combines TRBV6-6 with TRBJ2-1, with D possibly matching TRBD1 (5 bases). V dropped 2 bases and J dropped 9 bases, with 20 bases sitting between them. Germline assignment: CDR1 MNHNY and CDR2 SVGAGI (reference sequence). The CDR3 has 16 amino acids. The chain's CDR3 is CASSYPAAQGSGEQFF. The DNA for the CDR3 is TGTGCCAGCAGTTACCCGGCGGCGCAGGGTAGTGGTGAGCAGTTCTTC.

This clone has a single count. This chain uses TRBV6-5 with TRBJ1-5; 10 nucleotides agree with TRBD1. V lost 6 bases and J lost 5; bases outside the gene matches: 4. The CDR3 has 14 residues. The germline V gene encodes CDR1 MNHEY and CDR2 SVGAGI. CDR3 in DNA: TGTGCCAGCAGGCAGACAGGGGGCTATCAGCCCCAGCATTTT. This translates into CASRQTGGYQPQHF.

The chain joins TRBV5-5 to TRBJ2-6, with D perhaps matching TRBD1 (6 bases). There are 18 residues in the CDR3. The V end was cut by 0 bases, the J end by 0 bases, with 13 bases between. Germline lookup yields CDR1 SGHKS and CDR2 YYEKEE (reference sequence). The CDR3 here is CASSLGRDTSSGANVLTF. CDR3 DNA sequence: TGTGCCAGCAGCTTGGGCCGGGACACAAGCTCTGGGGCCAACGTCCTGACTTTC.

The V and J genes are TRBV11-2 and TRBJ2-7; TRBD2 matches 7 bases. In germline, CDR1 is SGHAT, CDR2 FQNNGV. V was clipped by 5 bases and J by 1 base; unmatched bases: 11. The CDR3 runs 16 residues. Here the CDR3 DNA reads TGTGCCAGCAGCCTTCGGTGGGGGGGGTCGTCCTACGAGCAGTACTTC. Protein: CASSLRWGGSSYEQYF.

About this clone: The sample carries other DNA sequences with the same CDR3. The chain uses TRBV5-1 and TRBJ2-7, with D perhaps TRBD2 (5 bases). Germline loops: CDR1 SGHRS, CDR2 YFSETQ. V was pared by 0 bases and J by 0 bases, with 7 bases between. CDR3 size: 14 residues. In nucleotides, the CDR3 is TGCGCCAGCAGCTTGGCCGGGGACTCCTACGAGCAGTACTTC. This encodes CASSLAGDSYEQYF.

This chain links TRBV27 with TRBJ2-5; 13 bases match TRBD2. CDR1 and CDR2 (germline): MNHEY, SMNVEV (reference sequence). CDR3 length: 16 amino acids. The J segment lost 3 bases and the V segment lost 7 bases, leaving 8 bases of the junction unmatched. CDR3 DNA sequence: TGTGCCAGCAAAAGTCAGACTAGCGGGAGGAAAGAGACCCAGTACTTC. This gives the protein CASKSQTSGRKETQYF.

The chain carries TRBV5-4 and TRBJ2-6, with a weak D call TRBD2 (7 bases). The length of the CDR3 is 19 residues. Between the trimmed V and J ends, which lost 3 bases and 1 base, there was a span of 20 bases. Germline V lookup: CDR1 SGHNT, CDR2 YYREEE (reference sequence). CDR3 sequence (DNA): TGTGCCAGCAGCTCCCAGGTGGGAGGGGGGCTGTCTGGGGCCAACGTCCTGACTTTC. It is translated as CASSSQVGGGLSGANVLTF.

In DNA, the CDR3 is TGTGCCAGCAGAAGGATAGGCGCTACAGGGGCGGTGGGGCAGTACTTC. Amino acids: CASRRIGATGAVGQYF. This chain uses TRBV28 with TRBJ2-7, with 7 bases aligning to TRBD1. The V and J ends lost 6 bases and 9 bases, in that order; junction bases with no gene match: 20. The CDR3 extends over 16 amino acids. CDR1 is MDHEN and CDR2 is SYDVKM in the germline V gene.